This T cell receptor (beta chain) was recovered during a study of cytomegalovirus exposure and HLA in healthy donors. Study as a whole: Prior work identified around 110 million unique TCR beta sequences in some 200 million T cells.

Trimming left V 6 bases short and J 3 bases short, with 14 bases between. The V gene's germline CDR1 is KGHSH and CDR2 LQKENI. There are 14 residues in the CDR3. The primer mix had 60 Vbeta and 13 Jbeta primers. TCRdb's copy holds only in-frame clones and misses some; the assay was immunoSEQ multiplex PCR. This sample yields about 200,000 clones, of which 80% to 90% are seen a single time; 2.9% belongs to the top ten. This receptor was obtained from a man aged 25 to 40 in good health and CMV-seronegative. The V and J genes are TRBV18 and TRBJ1-1; D remains ambiguous. The sample taken for sequencing was PBMCs. CDR3 DNA: TGTGCCAGCTCCAACACCGGGAGGGACACTGAAGCTTTCTTT. Translated: CASSNTGRDTEAFF.